The clone carrying this T cell receptor (beta chain) was detected a few times. No antigen is known for it. Other DNA sequences within the sample encode an identical CDR3. The sample is drawn from a study of shared clonotypes between healthy human individuals. Study-wide results and caveats: The low donor count limited represented genetic and exposure-history diversity. In contrast to clonotypes shared by all four donors, non-shared clonotypes had lower generation probabilities.

Donors, healthy HIV-negative adults, lacked recent acute infections or vaccinations. After removal of 6 bases from V and 1 base from J, the junction contained 9 bases not matched to a gene. The CDR3 consists of 15 residues. Per the germline V gene, CDR1 is MNHEY and CDR2 is SMNVEV (reference sequence). Genomic DNA of every subset was divided equally among multiple immunoSEQ plates. Method: immunoSEQ multiplex PCR; TCRdb's copy keeps in-frame clones and lacks some. The sample consists of about 1.1 million clones, 70% to 85% of them appearing once. This sequence was found in a man younger than 35 in good health. Some clones in this sample may be carry-over from other donors' samples. Material for sequencing was memory CD4+ T cells from PBMCs. Specified subset: CD45RA-negative fraction. The chain carries TRBV27 and TRBJ2-7; 7 bases map to TRBD1. CDR3 sequence: CASSQGTAFSYEQYF. The CDR3 DNA follows: TGTGCCAGCAGCCAGGGGACAGCCTTTTCCTACGAGCAGTACTTC.